The 20 T cell receptor beta chains reported below all come from one sample, sequenced in a study of T-cell reconstitution after alpha-beta-depleted transplantation in children. During its preparation, the TCRbeta library received unique molecular identifiers. Each CDR3 protein gets one entry after TCRdb re-called the PCR reads with MiXCR. The sample lists about a million distinct CDR3 sequences, about 26% occurring once. The source material was PBMCs, mostly from graft donor cells, sampled 360 days after TCRalphabeta/CD19-depleted stem cell transplant. The receptors shown here come from a boy less than two years old who had a stem cell transplant for SCID, so the T cells may come from the graft donor.

V is TRBV25-1 and J is TRBJ1-2; D perhaps matches TRBD1 (6 bases). Trimming removed 1 base from V and 10 bases from J, with 13 bases in between. The germline V gene has CDR1 MGHDK and CDR2 SYGVNS. The CDR3 contains 13 residues. The CDR3 coding sequence is TGTGCCAGCAGTGAATTAGGGGGGCGCGACTACACCTTC. The encoded protein is CASSELGGRDYTF.

This clonotype occurred a few times. One junction end disagrees with the germline gene, perhaps due to a read error. This rearrangement joins TRBV20-1 to TRBJ1-1, with 7 bases that match TRBD1. The CDR3 loop spans 8 amino acids. Germline V gene data show CDR1 as DFQATT and CDR2 as SNEGSKA (reference sequence). CDR3 sequence: CSASRGLF. For the CDR3, the DNA is TGCAGTGCTTCTAGGGGGCTTTTT.

This clonotype came up a few times. V and J are TRBV9 and TRBJ2-5; 7 nucleotides line up with TRBD2. The CDR3 runs to 15 residues. With 0 bases clipped from V and 2 bases from J, the junction kept 4 bases outside the gene matches. CDR1 is SGDLS, CDR2 YYNGEE, per germline. The CDR3 loop is CASSVGGLPQETQYF. The CDR3 DNA reads as TGTGCCAGCAGCGTAGGGGGACTACCACAAGAGACCCAGTACTTC.

This clonotype has a handful of counts. The chain couples TRBV18 to TRBJ1-1; D ambiguous. The CDR3 extends over 15 amino acids. Per germline, CDR1 KGHSH and CDR2 LQKENI. The V end was cut by 5 bases, the J end by 4 bases, with 17 bases between. CDR3 bases: TGTGCCAGCTCAGGTCCAACTCCCAAGGGCACTGAAGCTTTCTTT. It translates to CASSGPTPKGTEAFF.

This clonotype appeared a few times. The chain has TRBV27 and TRBJ2-7; 7 nucleotides agree with TRBD2. Germline CDR1 is MNHEY and CDR2 is SMNVEV (reference sequence). Trimming removed 0 bases from V and 4 bases from J; junction bases left unmatched: 6. The CDR3 spans 15 residues. Written as DNA, the CDR3 is TGTGCCAGCAGTTTATCGAGCGGGGCTTTTTACGAGCAGTACTTC. Amino acid sequence: CASSLSSGAFYEQYF.

Only a few counts were recorded for this clonotype. V is TRBV12-3 or TRBV12-4 and J is TRBJ2-1; 10 bases line up with TRBD2. The trim removed 7 bases at V and 5 bases at J, leaving 2 bases unmatched. The CDR3 spans 13 residues. The CDR3 nucleotides are TGTGCCAGCATGGGACTAGCGAACAATGAGCAGTTCTTC. This gives the protein CASMGLANNEQFF.

The chain employs TRBV2 and TRBJ2-7; 8 bases agree with TRBD1. Trimming cost V 8 bases and J 2 bases; bases outside gene matches: 2. The CDR3 extends over 12 amino acids. CDR1 is SNHLY, CDR2 FYNNEI, per germline. The CDR3 spells CASEQGAYEQYF. For the CDR3, the DNA is TGTGCCAGCGAACAGGGGGCCTACGAGCAGTACTTC.

This clonotype was counted only a few times. The gene calls are TRBV15 and TRBJ2-7; 8 bases agree with TRBD1. This CDR3 region has 16 residues. Germline V gene data show CDR1 as LNHNV and CDR2 as YYDKDF (reference sequence). The J segment lost 4 bases and the V segment lost 0 bases, leaving 8 bases of the junction unmatched. The DNA of the CDR3 is TGTGCCACCAGCAGAGATCGGACAGGGAATAGTTACGAGCAGTACTTC. Translating it yields CATSRDRTGNSYEQYF.

This clonotype was recorded a few times. The V gene is TRBV3-1, the J gene TRBJ2-1; 7 bases line up with TRBD1. The V and J ends lost 5 bases and 6 bases, in that order; junction bases with no gene match: 10. From germline, CDR1 is LGHDT and CDR2 YNNKEL (reference sequence). This CDR3 is 15 amino acids long. CDR3 sequence reads: CASSSYEEGANEQFF. CDR3 DNA sequence: TGTGCCAGCAGCTCCTACGAAGAGGGGGCCAATGAGCAGTTCTTC.

This clonotype showed up many times. The genes are TRBV9 and TRBJ2-3; 16 bases fit TRBD2. J lost 4 bases, V lost 3 bases, and 2 bases had no gene match. The CDR3 contains 16 residues. The germline gives CDR1 SGDLS, CDR2 YYNGEE. Here the CDR3 reads CASSAGTSGGADTQYF. The CDR3 DNA is TGTGCCAGCAGCGCCGGGACTAGCGGGGGGGCAGATACGCAGTATTTT.

The chain is built from TRBV3-1 and TRBJ2-3; D is possibly TRBD1 (6 bases). The germline gives CDR1 LGHDT, CDR2 YNNKEL (reference sequence). The CDR3 is made up of 16 amino acids. Trimming stripped 4 bases from V and 0 bases from J, with 14 bases between. The CDR3, as DNA: TGTGCCAGCAGCCTCAGGGGTATTTCTAGCACAGATACGCAGTATTTT. It translates to CASSLRGISSTDTQYF.

This clonotype was counted a few times. This chain links TRBV4-2 with TRBJ2-7; D gene ambiguous. The germline V gene has CDR1 LGHNA and CDR2 YNFKEQ. This CDR3 region has 14 residues. Trimming shortened V by 0 bases and J by 3 bases, and 9 bases separated the two germline ends. The CDR3 is CASSQDFSIYEQYF. The CDR3, as DNA: TGTGCCAGCAGCCAAGATTTTTCCATCTACGAGCAGTACTTC.

The table lists this clonotype with a few counts. The chain joins TRBV9 to TRBJ2-1; D unresolved. Trimming removed 3 bases at V and 0 bases at J, with 7 bases between. This CDR3 has 14 residues. Looked up from germline, CDR1 is SGDLS and CDR2 is YYNGEE. The CDR3 here is CASSADVSYNEQFF. CDR3 DNA sequence: TGTGCCAGCAGCGCGGACGTCTCCTACAATGAGCAGTTCTTC.

V and J are TRBV5-1 and TRBJ2-1; no reliable D call. This CDR3 is 13 amino acids long. CDR1 is SGHRS, CDR2 YFSETQ, per germline. The V gene lost 0 bases and the J gene lost 9 bases, with 10 bases spanning the gap. The CDR3 is CASSLGSPGEQFF. The DNA for the CDR3 is TGCGCCAGCAGCTTGGGGTCCCCCGGTGAGCAGTTCTTC.

This chain joins TRBV15 and TRBJ2-3, with D perhaps matching TRBD2 (6 bases). The CDR3 has 15 residues. With 5 bases removed from V and 0 bases from J, the gap between germline ends came to 12 bases. The germline V gene encodes CDR1 LNHNV and CDR2 YYDKDF (reference sequence). The CDR3 DNA is TGTGCCACCAGCCGGCCGGGACTTAGCACAGATACGCAGTATTTT. It translates to CATSRPGLSTDTQYF.

The chain carries TRBV28 and TRBJ2-7; D possibly corresponds to TRBD2 (5 bases). Germline lookup yields CDR1 MDHEN and CDR2 SYDVKM. V lost 5 bases and J lost 7, with 21 bases in between. The CDR3 runs 15 residues. The CDR3 region has the DNA TGTGCCAGCAGTCCCTACTACGGCACGGGGAAGGAGCAGTACTTC. As protein: CASSPYYGTGKEQYF.

The CDR3 sequence: CASSTDRDGYTF. The DNA of the CDR3 is TGCGCCAGCAGCACCGACAGGGATGGCTACACCTTC. The chain is built from TRBV5-1 and TRBJ1-2; 7 bases are shared with TRBD1. The CDR3 has 12 residues. From germline, CDR1 is SGHRS and CDR2 YFSETQ. Trimming removed 4 bases from V and 6 bases from J; junction bases left unmatched: 3.

This clonotype was seen repeatedly, ten times or more. This chain connects TRBV29-1 to TRBJ2-3, with D perhaps TRBD1 (6 bases). Trimming shortened V by 1 base and J by 8 bases, and 16 bases separated the two germline ends. The CDR3 is 14 amino acids. The germline gives CDR1 SQVTM, CDR2 ANQGSEA. Written as DNA, the CDR3 is TGCAGCGTTGAAGTAGCAGGGGTATTTGGTACGCAGTATTTT. This gives the protein CSVEVAGVFGTQYF.

In this sample, this clonotype turned up a few times. The chain links TRBV10-3 to TRBJ1-1; D might be TRBD1 (5 bases). Trimming took 9 bases from V and 0 from J, leaving 8 bases between them. This CDR3 is built from 12 residues. CDR1 and CDR2 from the germline V gene are ENHRY and SYGVKD. Written as DNA, the CDR3 is TGTGCCATACAGGAACTGAACACTGAAGCTTTCTTT. It is translated as CAIQELNTEAFF.

The chain uses TRBV18 and TRBJ1-1; no clear D gene. The CDR3 totals 14 residues. The germline V gene has CDR1 KGHSH and CDR2 LQKENI. V lost 3 bases and J lost 0, with 8 bases in between. The CDR3: CASSPAILNTEAFF. CDR3 nucleotides: TGTGCCAGCTCACCGGCGATTTTGAACACTGAAGCTTTCTTT.